This T cell receptor (beta chain) is drawn from a study of cytomegalovirus exposure and HLA in healthy donors. The primer mix had 60 Vbeta and 13 Jbeta primers. Measured with immunoSEQ multiplex PCR; TCRdb has only the in-frame clones, and not every one. In the table there are fewer than 250,000 clones, around 80% of which are singletons. Trimming pared 3 bases from V and 7 bases from J, leaving 19 bases between. The CDR3 has 15 amino acids. Input material: PBMCs. The genes are TRBV23-1 and TRBJ2-7; tentative D call: TRBD2 (5 bases). TRBV23-1 is labeled an ORF, and its function is uncertain. The receptor comes from a male donor in good health and CMV-seronegative. The CDR3 is CASSQPGTDGEEQYF. The CDR3 nucleotides are TGCGCCAGCAGTCAGCCGGGAACAGACGGTGAAGAGCAGTACTTC.